This TCR beta chain appears in the sequencing data of a study of T-cell memory formation after mild COVID-19. Overall study: The two donors had largely donor-specific TCR clusters. The study, taken as a whole, reports: Cross-reactive memory seemingly joined, as some responding clones were found in pre-infection memory. Whether second-wave clones peaking at day 37 were SARS-CoV-2 specific went unconfirmed.

Constant-segment primers served in 5'RACE that generated TCR alpha and TCR beta cDNA libraries bearing sample barcodes and UMIs. TCRdb used MiXCR to reprocess the 5' RACE reads, holding one entry per CDR3 protein. This table holds 150,000 to 200,000 distinct CDR3 sequences, roughly 31% found once. J was trimmed by 4 bases and V by 0 bases; bases with no gene match: 1. The CDR3 totals 13 residues. Germline assignment: CDR1 DFQATT and CDR2 SNEGSKA (reference sequence). As for this clonotype: What it binds is not known.

This sequence originates from an adult woman who had mild COVID-19 (a few samples of this study predate the infection). Cell type and time point are not known. Sequencing used PBMCs or a T cell subset sorted from them (not recorded which). This rearrangement joins TRBV20-1 to TRBJ2-5, with 8 bases identical to TRBD2. This CDR3 reads CSARDRGGETQYF. The DNA of the CDR3 is TGCAGTGCTAGAGATCGGGGGGGAGAGACCCAGTACTTC.